A selection of T cell receptor beta chains follows, all from one sample in a study of OX40 agonist ivuxolimab in advanced cancers. Measured with immunoSEQ multiplex PCR; TCRdb has only the in-frame clones, and not every one. The data contain about 86,000 clones, 70% to 90% of them singletons. The sample was CD4+ or CD8+ T cells sorted from blood, taken in a trial of the OX40 agonist ivuxolimab. Source of these receptors: an adult with an advanced solid tumor such as melanoma, head and neck, liver or kidney cancer. Each CDR3 is given with its conserved first and last residue. The D gene is left open where the match is weak. For some rows the clone size is stated as once, few or many, or as a class when expanded; others skip it.

abundance	v_gene	d_gene	j_gene	CDR3nt	CDR3aa
NA	TRBV11-2	NA	TRBJ2-5	TGTGCCAGCAGCGAACAGGTACAAGAGACCCAGTACTTC	CASSEQVQETQYF
NA	TRBV7-9	NA	TRBJ2-3	TGTGCCAGCAGCTTCACGGGAGCAGATACGCAGTATTTT	CASSFTGADTQYF
once	TRBV29-1	NA	TRBJ2-5	TGCAGCGTTGACTTGGGGGGTCAGACCCAGTACTTC	CSVDLGGQTQYF
few	TRBV6-4	NA	TRBJ2-7	TGTGCCGGAACCCGGGACACCTCCTACGAGCAGTACTTC	CAGTRDTSYEQYF
NA	TRBV11-2	TRBD1	TRBJ2-5	TGTGCCAGCAGTCAGGGACAGCAAGAGACCCAGTACTTC	CASSQGQQETQYF
few	TRBV11-2	NA	TRBJ1-1	TGTGCCAGCAGCTTAGATCGGGGGGCTCTTACTGAAGCTTTCTTT	CASSLDRGALTEAFF
NA	TRBV10-3	TRBD1	TRBJ1-1	TGTGCCATCAGTGGGGGGACAGGCGCGGACACTGAAGCTTTCTTT	CAISGGTGADTEAFF
few	TRBV2	NA	TRBJ2-7	TGTGCCAGCAGTGTTTCTTACGAGCAGTACTTC	CASSVSYEQYF
NA	TRBV27	NA	TRBJ1-2	TGTGCCAGCAGTTCCCTCCAGGGGAGCTATGGCTACACCTTC	CASSSLQGSYGYTF
NA	TRBV7-3	NA	TRBJ1-1	TGTGCCAGCAGCTTCACGGGGGGGAACACTGAAGCTTTCTTT	CASSFTGGNTEAFF
NA	TRBV7-8	NA	TRBJ2-1	TGTGCCAGCAGCTTAGAGTCGGGATGGACCTACAATGAGCAGTTCTTC	CASSLESGWTYNEQFF
NA	TRBV5-1	NA	TRBJ1-1	TGCGCCAGCAGCTATTCTCCGTCGCAGGGGCTGAACACTGAAGCTTTCTTT	CASSYSPSQGLNTEAFF
NA	TRBV27	TRBD1	TRBJ2-3	TGTGCCAGCAGCAAGGGACAGGACCACACAGATACGCAGTATTTT	CASSKGQDHTDTQYF
NA	TRBV4-1	TRBD1	TRBJ2-2	TGCGCCAGCAGCCAGGCAGGGGGCCGCACCGGGGAGCTGTTTTTT	CASSQAGGRTGELFF
NA	TRBV5-1	NA	TRBJ2-1	TGCGCCAGCAGGGATTCCGGGAACCCAGTCAATGAGCAGTTCTTC	CASRDSGNPVNEQFF
once	TRBV11-2	NA	TRBJ2-5	TGTGCCAGCAGACTCATTACGGGGTTAGGGGAGACCCAGTACTTC	CASRLITGLGETQYF
NA	TRBV7-2	NA	TRBJ1-1	TGTGCCAGCAGCTTACCCAACAGTGAAGCTTTCTTT	CASSLPNSEAFF
once	TRBV7-3	TRBD2	TRBJ2-2	TGTGCCAGCAGCTACGGGGGGGACAACACCGGGGAGCTGTTTTTT	CASSYGGDNTGELFF
NA	TRBV30	TRBD2	TRBJ2-1	TGTGCCTGGAGCCTTGGGCGGACTAGCGGGAGTCGATCCTACAATGAGCAGTTCTTC	CAWSLGRTSGSRSYNEQFF
NA	TRBV6-1	TRBD1	TRBJ1-4	TGTGCCAGCAGTGGAACGACAGGGGAAAGGATGTTTTTT	CASSGTTGERMFF
NA	TRBV4-2	NA	TRBJ1-3	TGTGCCAGCAGCCAGGGGAATGGAAACACCATATATTTT	CASSQGNGNTIYF
NA	TRBV11-1	TRBD2	TRBJ2-1	TGTGCCAGCAGCCGAGGGGACGGGGGGGGCAATGAGCAGTTCTTC	CASSRGDGGGNEQFF
once	TRBV10-3	TRBD2	TRBJ2-7	TGTGCCACCGGACTAGCGGGAGAGAGATACGAGCAGTACTTC	CATGLAGERYEQYF
NA	TRBV13	TRBD1	TRBJ1-1	TGTGCCACCAGGACAGGTGTCTTCACTGAAGCTTTCTTT	CATRTGVFTEAFF
NA	TRBV4-1	NA	TRBJ2-5	TGCGCCAGCAGCCAAAATAAAGATGTGCGAGAGACCCAGTACTTC	CASSQNKDVRETQYF
NA	TRBV2	NA	TRBJ2-3	TGTGCCAGCAGTCAGGAGAGACAACGAGGAGATACGCAGTATTTT	CASSQERQRGDTQYF
NA	TRBV19	TRBD1	TRBJ1-2	TGTGCCAGTAGCCCGCAGGGGGCTAGGGGCTATGGCTACACCTTC	CASSPQGARGYGYTF
NA	TRBV5-6	TRBD1	TRBJ1-2	TGTGCCAGCAGCCTACCCGAAGGGACAGTAACGTATGGCTACACCTTC	CASSLPEGTVTYGYTF
NA	TRBV2	TRBD2	TRBJ2-1	TGTGCCAGCAGCCTCCTAGCGGGGGCCTACAATGAGCAGTTCTTC	CASSLLAGAYNEQFF
NA	TRBV19	NA	TRBJ2-7	TGTGCCAGTAGTACCAGGGTGGGTCGCTCCTACGAGCAGTACTTC	CASSTRVGRSYEQYF
NA	TRBV28	NA	TRBJ2-7	TGTGCCAGCAGTCGGACCCTCTACGAGCAGTACTTC	CASSRTLYEQYF